Listed here are 5 T cell receptor beta chains from one sample, sequenced in a study of blood T cell repertoires in COVID-19. The data were produced by immunoSEQ multiplex PCR, yet TCRdb's version contains in-frame clones alone and is incomplete. The sample carries about 410,000 clones, 89% recorded once. The sequencing sample was made of peripheral blood. The source is a woman between 40 and 50 years old with COVID-19, enrolled during active disease.

Notes on this clone: Here the CDR3 omits its conserved ending phenylalanine or tryptophan, so a read error is the likely source. The J gene is TRBJ1-2, the V gene TRBV29-1, with D tentatively TRBD1 (5 bases). This CDR3 is 10 amino acids long. Trimming removed 3 bases from V and 8 bases from J, with 7 bases in between. Germline V gene sequence: CDR1 SQVTM, CDR2 ANQGSEA. CDR3 sequence (DNA): TGCAGCGTTGATGGGGGGGGCTACACCCTC. The encoded protein is CSVDGGGYTL.

The chain couples TRBV4-3 to TRBJ2-7; the D gene is possibly TRBD1 (5 bases). CDR3 length: 13 amino acids. Germline-derived CDR1 and CDR2 are LGHNA and YSLEER. V was shortened by 3 bases and J by 6 bases, with 12 bases between the two germline ends. CDR3 protein: CASSHEMGLEQYF. DNA of the CDR3: TGCGCCAGCAGCCACGAGATGGGGCTCGAGCAGTACTTC.

This clone came up once. The J gene is TRBJ1-4, the V gene TRBV15, with 7 bases matching TRBD1. Unmatched junction bases numbered 6, after V lost 7 bases and J lost 4 bases. The CDR3 is 14 amino acids. CDR1 and CDR2 from the germline V gene are LNHNV and YYDKDF (reference sequence). CDR3: CATIRQGGNEKLFF. The CDR3 DNA is TGTGCCACCATACGACAGGGAGGTAATGAAAAACTGTTTTTT.

V usage is TRBV4-3 and J usage is TRBJ1-6; 7 positions agree with TRBD1. The trim removed 4 bases at V and 3 bases at J, leaving 6 bases unmatched. The CDR3 runs to 16 residues. Germline V gene sequence: CDR1 LGHNA, CDR2 YSLEER. DNA of the CDR3: TGCGCCAGCAGCCGAGACACAGGGGACTATAATTCACCCCTCCACTTT. Amino acids: CASSRDTGDYNSPLHF.

The chain is built from TRBV27 and TRBJ2-6; TRBD1 agrees at 8 bases. V trimming: 6 bases; J trimming: 4 bases; junction bases outside the gene matches: 8. Germline-derived CDR1 and CDR2 are MNHEY and SMNVEV (reference sequence). CDR3 length equals 16 residues. DNA of the CDR3: TGTGCCAGCAGAAGTCAGGGGGCGATAGGGGCCAACGTCCTGACTTTC. It translates to CASRSQGAIGANVLTF.